This T cell receptor beta chain was captured by sequencing in a study of blood T cells in healthy people across ages. Overall study findings and caveats: As age increased, TCR beta diversity per million T cells fell in a roughly linear fashion.

There are 15 residues in the CDR3. The germline V gene has CDR1 MNHEY and CDR2 SMNVEV (reference sequence). V lost 2 bases and J 2 bases, leaving 10 bases between the germline ends. This clonotype occurred many times. What it binds is not known. A J-beta primer mix and a sample-barcoded 5' primer were used in a second PCR of about 7 to 12 cycles. TCRdb reprocessed the 5' RACE reads with MiXCR, giving one entry per CDR3 protein. Counted here are approximately 670,000 distinct CDR3 sequences, around 43% occurring once; the ten biggest clones make up around 30%. V usage is TRBV27 and J usage is TRBJ2-4; D ambiguous. The sequenced sample consisted of blood. This clonotype was sampled from a man older than 75 in good health. CDR3 coding DNA: TGTGCCAGCAGTTTAACCAGGTTGTCCAAAAACATTCAGTACTTC. This translates into CASSLTRLSKNIQYF.